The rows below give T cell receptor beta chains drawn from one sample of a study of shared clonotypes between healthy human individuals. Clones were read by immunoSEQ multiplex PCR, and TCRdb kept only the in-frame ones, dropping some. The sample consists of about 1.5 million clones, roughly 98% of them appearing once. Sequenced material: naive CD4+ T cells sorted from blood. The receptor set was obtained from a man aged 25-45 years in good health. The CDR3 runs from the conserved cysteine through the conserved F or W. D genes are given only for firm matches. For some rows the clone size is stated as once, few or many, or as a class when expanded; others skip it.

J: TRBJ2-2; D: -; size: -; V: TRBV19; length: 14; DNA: TGTGCCAGTAGTGCGGGACAGAGCACCGGGGAGCTGTTTTTT; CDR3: CASSAGQSTGELFF
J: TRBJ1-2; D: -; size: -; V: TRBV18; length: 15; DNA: TGTGCCAGCTCCCCCACCCCGGGGCTAAACTATGGCTACACCTTC; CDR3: CASSPTPGLNYGYTF
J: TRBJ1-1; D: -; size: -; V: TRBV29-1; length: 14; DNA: TGCAGCGTTACCCGGTCCATCCAGAACACTGAAGCTTTCTTT; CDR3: CSVTRSIQNTEAFF
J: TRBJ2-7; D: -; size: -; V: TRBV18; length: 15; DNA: TGTGCCAGCTCACCGTTGGACTATACTACGAAGGAGCAGTACTTC; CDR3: CASSPLDYTTKEQYF
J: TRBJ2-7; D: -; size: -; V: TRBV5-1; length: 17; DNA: TGCGCCAGCAGCTCAAGATCCTACGGGACGGTAAACTACGAGCAGTACTTC; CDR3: CASSSRSYGTVNYEQYF
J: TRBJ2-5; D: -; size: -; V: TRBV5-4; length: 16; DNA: TGTGCCAGCAGCTTGGGTCCCATCATGCCACAAGAGACCCAGTACTTC; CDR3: CASSLGPIMPQETQYF
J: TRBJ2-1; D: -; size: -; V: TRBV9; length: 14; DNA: TGTGCCAGCAGCGTAGGGACGCTCACGGGTGAGCAGTTCTTC; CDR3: CASSVGTLTGEQFF
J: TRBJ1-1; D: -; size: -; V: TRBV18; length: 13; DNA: TGTGCCAGCTCTTACGACAGGAACACTGAAGCTTTCTTT; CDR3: CASSYDRNTEAFF
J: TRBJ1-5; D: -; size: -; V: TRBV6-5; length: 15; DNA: TGTGCCAGCACCTCCCAGGCCGGGGGGCATCAGCCCCAGCATTTT; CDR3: CASTSQAGGHQPQHF
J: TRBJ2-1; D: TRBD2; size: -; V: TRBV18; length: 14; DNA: TGTGCCAGCTCACTAGCGGGCCACTACAATGAGCAGTTCTTC; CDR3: CASSLAGHYNEQFF
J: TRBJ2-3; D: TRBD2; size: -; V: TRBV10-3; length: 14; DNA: TGTGCCATCAGCCTAGCGGGCCCCACAGATACGCAGTATTTT; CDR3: CAISLAGPTDTQYF
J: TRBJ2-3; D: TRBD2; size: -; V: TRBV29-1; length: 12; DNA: TGCAGCGTTGGCGGGAGTGCAGATACGCAGTATTTT; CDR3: CSVGGSADTQYF
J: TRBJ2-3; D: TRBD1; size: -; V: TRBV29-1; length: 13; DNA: TGCAGCGTTGCGGGGACAGTGACAGATACGCAGTATTTT; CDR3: CSVAGTVTDTQYF
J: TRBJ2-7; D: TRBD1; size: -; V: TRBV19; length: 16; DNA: TGTGCCAGTAGTCCCAGACAGGGGCGTATGGCCTACGAGCAGTACTTC; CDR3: CASSPRQGRMAYEQYF
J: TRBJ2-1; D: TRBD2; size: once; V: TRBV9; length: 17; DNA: TGTGCCAGCAACGACCTCCCCGGGACTAGCGCTCCCGGTGAGCAGTTCTTC; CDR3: CASNDLPGTSAPGEQFF
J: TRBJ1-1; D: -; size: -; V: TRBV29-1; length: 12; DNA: TGCAGCTGGGGGAGACTCGGCACTGAAGCTTTCTTT; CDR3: CSWGRLGTEAFF
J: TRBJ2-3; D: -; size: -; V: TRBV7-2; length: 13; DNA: TGTGCCAGCAGCTTAGCCACCACAGATACGCAGTATTTT; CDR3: CASSLATTDTQYF
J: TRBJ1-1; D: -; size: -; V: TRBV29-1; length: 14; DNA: TGCAGCGTTGAAGGTAGGGTCTCCGGCACTGAAGCTTTCTTT; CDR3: CSVEGRVSGTEAFF
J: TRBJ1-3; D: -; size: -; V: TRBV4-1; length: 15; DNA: TGCGCCAGCAGCCAAGACCGGGGAGCTGGAAACACCATATATTTT; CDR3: CASSQDRGAGNTIYF
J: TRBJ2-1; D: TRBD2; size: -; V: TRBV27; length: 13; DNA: TGTGCCAGCCGAAGCGGGAGTTACAATGAGCAGTTCTTC; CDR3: CASRSGSYNEQFF
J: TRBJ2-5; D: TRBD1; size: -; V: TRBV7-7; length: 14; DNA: TGTGCTAGCAGTTCCCGACAGGGACAAGAGACCCAGTACTTC; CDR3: CASSSRQGQETQYF
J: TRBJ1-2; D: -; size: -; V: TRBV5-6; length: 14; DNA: TGTGCCAGCAGCTTAAAAGGAATTAACTATGGCTACACCTTC; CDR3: CASSLKGINYGYTF
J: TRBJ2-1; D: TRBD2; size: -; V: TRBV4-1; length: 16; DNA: TGCGCCAGCAGCCAAACAATGGGACTAGCAGGCAATGAGCAGTTCTTC; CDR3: CASSQTMGLAGNEQFF
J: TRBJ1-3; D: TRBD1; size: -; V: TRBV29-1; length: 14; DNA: TGCAGCGTTACCAGGGGGAACTCTGGAAACACCATATATTTT; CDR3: CSVTRGNSGNTIYF
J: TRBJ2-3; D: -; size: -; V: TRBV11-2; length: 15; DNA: TGTGCCAGCAGACCGACAGGTCCCAGCACAGATACGCAGTATTTT; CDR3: CASRPTGPSTDTQYF
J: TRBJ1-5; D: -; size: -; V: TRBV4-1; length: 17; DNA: TGCGCCAGCAGCCACTGGCCAAGGGGCGATAACAATCAGCCCCAGCATTTT; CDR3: CASSHWPRGDNNQPQHF
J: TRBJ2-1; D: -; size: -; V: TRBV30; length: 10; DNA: TGTGCCTGGAACTACAATGAGCAGTTCTTC; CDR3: CAWNYNEQFF
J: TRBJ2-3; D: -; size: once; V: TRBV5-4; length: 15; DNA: TGTGCCAGCAGCTTGTCGCGCGGAGCGGGAGATACGCAGTATTTT; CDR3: CASSLSRGAGDTQYF
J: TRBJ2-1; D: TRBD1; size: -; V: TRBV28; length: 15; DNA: TGTGCCAGCAGTTTACCGGGACAGGCGGGACATGAGCAGTTCTTC; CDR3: CASSLPGQAGHEQFF
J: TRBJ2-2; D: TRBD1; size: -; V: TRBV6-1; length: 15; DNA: TGTGCCAGCGGGTCCGGGACAGGGGGGACCGGGGAGCTGTTTTTT; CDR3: CASGSGTGGTGELFF
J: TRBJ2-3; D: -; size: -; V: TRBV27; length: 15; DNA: TGTGCCAGCACCATCCAAGGGAGTGGCACAGATACGCAGTATTTT; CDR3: CASTIQGSGTDTQYF
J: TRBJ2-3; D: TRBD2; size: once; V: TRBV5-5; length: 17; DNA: TGTGCCAGCAGCTTGGAGACTAGCGGGAGGGTCACAGATACGCAGTATTTT; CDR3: CASSLETSGRVTDTQYF
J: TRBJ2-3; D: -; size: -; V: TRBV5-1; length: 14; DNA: TGCGCCAGCAGCTTGGCTCAGGGCCCAGATACGCAGTATTTT; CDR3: CASSLAQGPDTQYF
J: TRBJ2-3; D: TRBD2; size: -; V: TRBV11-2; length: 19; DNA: TGTGCCAGCAGCCCCCGCGCTATCGTAGCGGGAGTAAGCACAGATACGCAGTATTTT; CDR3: CASSPRAIVAGVSTDTQYF
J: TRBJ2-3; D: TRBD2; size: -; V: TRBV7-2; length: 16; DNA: TGTGCCAGCAGCTTAGTTCCGGGAGGCAGCACAGATACGCAGTATTTT; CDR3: CASSLVPGGSTDTQYF
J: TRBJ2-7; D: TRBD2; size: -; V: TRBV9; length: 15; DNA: TGTGCCAGCAGCGTAGGAACTAGCGGGATTGACGAGCAGTACTTC; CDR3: CASSVGTSGIDEQYF
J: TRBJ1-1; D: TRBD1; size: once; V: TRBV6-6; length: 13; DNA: TGTGCCAGCAGCGGACAGGGAACCCCTGAAGCTTTCTTT; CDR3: CASSGQGTPEAFF
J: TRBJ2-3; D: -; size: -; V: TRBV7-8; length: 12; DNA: TGTGCCAGCAGCCCCCCGACCGATACGCAGTATTTT; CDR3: CASSPPTDTQYF
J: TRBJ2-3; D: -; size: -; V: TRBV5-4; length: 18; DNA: TGTGCCAGCAGCTCAAAAAAAATGGGCTCAGCTAGCACAGATACGCAGTATTTT; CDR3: CASSSKKMGSASTDTQYF
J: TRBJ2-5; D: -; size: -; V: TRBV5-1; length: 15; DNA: TGCGCCAGCAGCACGGGGGAACAGATCCAAGAGACCCAGTACTTC; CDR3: CASSTGEQIQETQYF
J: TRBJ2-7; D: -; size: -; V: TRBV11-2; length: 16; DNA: TGTGCCAGCAGCTTAGTAGCATCTCGTTTGTCCTACGAGCAGTACTTC; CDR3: CASSLVASRLSYEQYF
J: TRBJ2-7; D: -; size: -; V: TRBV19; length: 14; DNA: TGTGCCAGTAGTATCCGGGGAATGAGGACCGAGCAGTACTTC; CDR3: CASSIRGMRTEQYF
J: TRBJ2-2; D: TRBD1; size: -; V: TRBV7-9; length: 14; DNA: TGTGCCAGCGGGACAGGAATCAGCACCGGGGAGCTGTTTTTT; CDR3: CASGTGISTGELFF
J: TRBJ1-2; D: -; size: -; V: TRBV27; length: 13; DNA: TGTGCCAGCAGTTTAAGTGGAGCCTATGGCTACACCTTC; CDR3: CASSLSGAYGYTF
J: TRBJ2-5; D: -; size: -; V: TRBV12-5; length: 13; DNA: TGTGCTAGTGGCTCCGCAAGGGTAGAGACCCAGTACTTC; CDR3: CASGSARVETQYF
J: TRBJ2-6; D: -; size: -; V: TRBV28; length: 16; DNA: TGTGCCAGCAGTTCAAATGAGCACGCCGGGGCCAACGTCCTGACTTTC; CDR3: CASSSNEHAGANVLTF
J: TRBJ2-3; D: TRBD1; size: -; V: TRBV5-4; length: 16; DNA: TGTGCCAGCAGCCTAGGGGGCGCCGTAGACACAGATACGCAGTATTTT; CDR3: CASSLGGAVDTDTQYF
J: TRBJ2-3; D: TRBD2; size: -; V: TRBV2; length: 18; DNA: TGTGCCAGCAGAAGGCCCCCGGGACTAGCGGGGAACACAGATACGCAGTATTTT; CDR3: CASRRPPGLAGNTDTQYF
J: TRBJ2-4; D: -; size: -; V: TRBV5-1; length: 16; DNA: TGCGCCAGCAGCTCCACCCAGTGGGCAGGGAGAGACATTCAGTACTTC; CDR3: CASSSTQWAGRDIQYF